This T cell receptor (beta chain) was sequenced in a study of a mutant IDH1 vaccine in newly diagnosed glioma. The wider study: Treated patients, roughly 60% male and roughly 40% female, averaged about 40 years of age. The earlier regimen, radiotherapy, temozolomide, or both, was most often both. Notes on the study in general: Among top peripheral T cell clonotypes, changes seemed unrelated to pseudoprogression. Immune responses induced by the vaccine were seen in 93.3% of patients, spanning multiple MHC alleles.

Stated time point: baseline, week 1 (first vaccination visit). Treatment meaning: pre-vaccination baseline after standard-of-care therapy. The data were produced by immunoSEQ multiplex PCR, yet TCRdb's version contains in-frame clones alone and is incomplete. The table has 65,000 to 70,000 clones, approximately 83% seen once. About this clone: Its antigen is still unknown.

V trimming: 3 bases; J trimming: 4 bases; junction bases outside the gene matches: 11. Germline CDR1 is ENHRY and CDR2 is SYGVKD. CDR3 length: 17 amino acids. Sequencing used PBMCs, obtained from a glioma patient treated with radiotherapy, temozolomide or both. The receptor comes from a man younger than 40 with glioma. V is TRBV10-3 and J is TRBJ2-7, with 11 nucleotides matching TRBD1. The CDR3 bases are TGTGCCATCAGTGAAACCCAGATGGACAGGGGGCTTTACGAGCAGTACTTC. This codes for CAISETQMDRGLYEQYF.